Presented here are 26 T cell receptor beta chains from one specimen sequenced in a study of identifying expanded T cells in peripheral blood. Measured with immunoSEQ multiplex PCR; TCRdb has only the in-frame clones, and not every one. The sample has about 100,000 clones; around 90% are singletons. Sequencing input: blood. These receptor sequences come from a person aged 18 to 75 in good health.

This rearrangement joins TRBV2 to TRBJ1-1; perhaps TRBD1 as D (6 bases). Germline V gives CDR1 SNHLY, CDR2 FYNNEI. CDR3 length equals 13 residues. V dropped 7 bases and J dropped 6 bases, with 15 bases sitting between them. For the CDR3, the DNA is TGTGCCAGCACTCCGGACAGACGGGCTGAAGCTTTCTTT. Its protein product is CASTPDRRAEAFF.

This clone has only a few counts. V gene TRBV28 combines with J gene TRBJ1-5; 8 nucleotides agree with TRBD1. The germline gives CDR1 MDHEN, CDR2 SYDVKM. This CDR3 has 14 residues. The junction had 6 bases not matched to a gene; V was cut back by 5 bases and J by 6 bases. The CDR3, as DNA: TGTGCCAGCAGTCCGGGACAGGTTCGTCAGCCCCAGCATTTT. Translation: CASSPGQVRQPQHF.

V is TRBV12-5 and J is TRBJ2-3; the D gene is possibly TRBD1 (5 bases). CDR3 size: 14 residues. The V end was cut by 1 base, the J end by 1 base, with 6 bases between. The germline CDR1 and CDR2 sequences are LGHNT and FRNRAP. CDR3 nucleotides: TGTGCTAGTGGTTTGGGGGGCCGCACAGATACGCAGTATTTT. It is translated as CASGLGGRTDTQYF.

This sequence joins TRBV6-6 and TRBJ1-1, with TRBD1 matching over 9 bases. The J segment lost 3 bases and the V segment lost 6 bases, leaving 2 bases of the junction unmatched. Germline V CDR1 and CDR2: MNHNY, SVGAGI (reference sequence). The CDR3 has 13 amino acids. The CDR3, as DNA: TGTGCCAGCAGCAGACAGGGGGACACTGAAGCTTTCTTT. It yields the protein CASSRQGDTEAFF.

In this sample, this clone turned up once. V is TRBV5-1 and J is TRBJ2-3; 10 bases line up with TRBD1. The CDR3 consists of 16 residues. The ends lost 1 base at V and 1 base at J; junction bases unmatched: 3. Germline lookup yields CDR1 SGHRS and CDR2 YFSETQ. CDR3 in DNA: TGCGCCAGCAGCTTGCCCGGGACAGGGGGCACAGATACGCAGTATTTT. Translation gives CASSLPGTGGTDTQYF.

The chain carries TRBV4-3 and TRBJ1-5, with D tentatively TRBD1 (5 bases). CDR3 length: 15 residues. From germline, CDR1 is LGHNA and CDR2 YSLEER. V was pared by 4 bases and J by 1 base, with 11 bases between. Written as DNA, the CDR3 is TGCGCCAGCAGCCTAGGGTGGGACAGCAATCAGCCCCAGCATTTT. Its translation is CASSLGWDSNQPQHF.

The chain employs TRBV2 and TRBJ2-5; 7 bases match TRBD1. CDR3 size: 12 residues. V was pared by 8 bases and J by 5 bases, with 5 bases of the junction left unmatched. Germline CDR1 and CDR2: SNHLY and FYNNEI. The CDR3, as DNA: TGTGCCAGCGGACAGGCCGTTGAGACCCAGTACTTC. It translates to CASGQAVETQYF.

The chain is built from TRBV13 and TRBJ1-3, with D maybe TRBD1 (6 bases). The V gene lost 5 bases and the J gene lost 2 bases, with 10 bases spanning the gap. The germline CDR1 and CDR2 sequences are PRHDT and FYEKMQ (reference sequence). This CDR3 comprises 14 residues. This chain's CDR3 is CASSAQGTGNTIYF. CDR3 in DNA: TGTGCCAGCAGCGCGCAGGGGACTGGAAACACCATATATTTT.

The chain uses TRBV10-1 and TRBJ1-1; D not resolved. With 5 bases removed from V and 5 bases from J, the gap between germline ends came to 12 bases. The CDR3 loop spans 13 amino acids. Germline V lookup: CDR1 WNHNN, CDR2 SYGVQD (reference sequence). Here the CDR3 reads CASSTDPGTEAFF. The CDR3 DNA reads TGCGCCAGCAGTACAGACCCGGGGACTGAAGCTTTCTTT.

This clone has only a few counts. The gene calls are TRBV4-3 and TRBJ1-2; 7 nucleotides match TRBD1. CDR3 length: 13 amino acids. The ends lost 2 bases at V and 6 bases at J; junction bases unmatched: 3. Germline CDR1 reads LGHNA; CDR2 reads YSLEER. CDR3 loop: CASSQTGAHGYTF. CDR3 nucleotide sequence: TGCGCCAGCAGCCAAACAGGGGCCCATGGCTACACCTTC.

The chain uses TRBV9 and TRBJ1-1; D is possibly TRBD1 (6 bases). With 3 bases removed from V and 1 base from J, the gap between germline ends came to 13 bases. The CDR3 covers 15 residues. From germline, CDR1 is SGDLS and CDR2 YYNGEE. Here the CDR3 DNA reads TGTGCCAGCAGCGACCCCCCGGACAGGAACACTGAAGCTTTCTTT. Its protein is CASSDPPDRNTEAFF. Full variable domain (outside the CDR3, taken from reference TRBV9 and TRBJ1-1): DSGVTQTPKHLITATGQRVTLRCSPRSGDLSVYWYQQSLDQGLQFLIQYYNGEERAKGNILERFSAQQFPDLHSELNLSSLELGDSALYFCASSDPPDRNTEAFFGQGTRLTVV.

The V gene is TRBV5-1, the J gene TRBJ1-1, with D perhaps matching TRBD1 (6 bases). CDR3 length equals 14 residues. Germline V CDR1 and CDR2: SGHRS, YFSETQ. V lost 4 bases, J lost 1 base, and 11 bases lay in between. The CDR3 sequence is CASSPAGQNTEAFF. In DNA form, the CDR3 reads TGCGCCAGCAGCCCCGCGGGACAGAACACTGAAGCTTTCTTT.

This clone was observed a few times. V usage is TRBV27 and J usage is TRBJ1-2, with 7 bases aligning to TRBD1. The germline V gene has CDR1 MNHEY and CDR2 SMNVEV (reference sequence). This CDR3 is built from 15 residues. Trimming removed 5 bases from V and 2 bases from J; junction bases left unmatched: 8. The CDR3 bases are TGTGCCAGCAGTCCCTCAGGGGGGCCGAACTATGGCTACACCTTC. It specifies CASSPSGGPNYGYTF.

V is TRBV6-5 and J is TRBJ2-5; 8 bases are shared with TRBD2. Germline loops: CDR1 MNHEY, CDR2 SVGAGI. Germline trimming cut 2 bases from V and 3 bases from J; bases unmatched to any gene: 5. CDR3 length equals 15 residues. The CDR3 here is CASSYNSGVKETQYF. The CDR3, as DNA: TGTGCCAGCAGTTACAATAGCGGGGTCAAAGAGACCCAGTACTTC.

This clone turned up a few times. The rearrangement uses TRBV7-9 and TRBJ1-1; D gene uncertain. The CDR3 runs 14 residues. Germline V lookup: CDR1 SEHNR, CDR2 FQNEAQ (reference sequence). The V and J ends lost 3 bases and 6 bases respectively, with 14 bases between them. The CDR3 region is CASSLVDIYAEAFF. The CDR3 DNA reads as TGTGCCAGCAGCTTGGTTGACATTTACGCTGAAGCTTTCTTT.

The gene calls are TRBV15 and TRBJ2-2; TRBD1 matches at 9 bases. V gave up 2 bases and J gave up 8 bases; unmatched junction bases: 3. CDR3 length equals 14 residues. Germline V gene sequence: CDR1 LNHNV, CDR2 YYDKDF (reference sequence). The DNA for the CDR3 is TGTGCCACCAGCAGAACAGGGGGCTCTGGGGAGCTGTTTTTT. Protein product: CATSRTGGSGELFF.

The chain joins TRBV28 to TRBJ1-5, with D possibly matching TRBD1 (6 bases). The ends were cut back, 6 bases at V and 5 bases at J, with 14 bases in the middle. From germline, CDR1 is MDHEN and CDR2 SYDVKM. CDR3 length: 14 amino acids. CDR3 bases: TGTGCCAGCAGAAAGGACAGAGGTCATCAGCCCCAGCATTTT. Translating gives CASRKDRGHQPQHF.

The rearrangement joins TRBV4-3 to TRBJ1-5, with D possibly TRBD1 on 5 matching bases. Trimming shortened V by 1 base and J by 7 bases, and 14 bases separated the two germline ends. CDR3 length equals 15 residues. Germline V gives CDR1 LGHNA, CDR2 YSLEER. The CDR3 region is CASSQAGGLGQPQHF. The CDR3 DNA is TGCGCCAGCAGCCAAGCTGGGGGGTTAGGGCAGCCCCAGCATTTT.

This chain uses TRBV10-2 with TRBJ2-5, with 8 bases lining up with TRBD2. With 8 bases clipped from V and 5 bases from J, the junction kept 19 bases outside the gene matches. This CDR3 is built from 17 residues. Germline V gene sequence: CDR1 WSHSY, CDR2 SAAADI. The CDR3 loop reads CASESKYESGGGETQYF. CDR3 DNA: TGCGCCAGCGAGTCGAAGTACGAGAGCGGGGGTGGGGAGACCCAGTACTTC.

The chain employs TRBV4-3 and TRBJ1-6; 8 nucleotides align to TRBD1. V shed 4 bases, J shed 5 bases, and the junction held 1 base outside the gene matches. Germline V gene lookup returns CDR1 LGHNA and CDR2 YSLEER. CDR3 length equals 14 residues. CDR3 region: CASSLQGDNSPLHF. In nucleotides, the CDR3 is TGCGCCAGCAGCCTACAGGGGGATAATTCACCCCTCCACTTT.

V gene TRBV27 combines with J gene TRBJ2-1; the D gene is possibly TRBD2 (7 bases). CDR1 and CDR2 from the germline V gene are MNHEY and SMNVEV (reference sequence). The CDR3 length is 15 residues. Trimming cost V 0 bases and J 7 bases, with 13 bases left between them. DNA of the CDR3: TGTGCCAGCAGTTTATCGTGGGGAGGGGGGAATGAGCAGTTCTTC. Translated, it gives CASSLSWGGGNEQFF.

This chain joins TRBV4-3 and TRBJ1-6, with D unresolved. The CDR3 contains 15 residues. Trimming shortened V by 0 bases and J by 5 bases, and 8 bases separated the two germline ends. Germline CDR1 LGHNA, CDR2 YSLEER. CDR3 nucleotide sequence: TGCGCCAGCAGCCAAGATATCGATAATAATTCACCCCTCCACTTT. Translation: CASSQDIDNNSPLHF.

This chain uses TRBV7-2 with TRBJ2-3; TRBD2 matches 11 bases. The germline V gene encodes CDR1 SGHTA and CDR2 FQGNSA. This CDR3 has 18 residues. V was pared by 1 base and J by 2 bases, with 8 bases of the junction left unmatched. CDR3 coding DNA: TGTGCCAGCAGCTTAGGTCCTAGCGGGGGGACCCACACAGATACGCAGTATTTT. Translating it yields CASSLGPSGGTHTDTQYF.

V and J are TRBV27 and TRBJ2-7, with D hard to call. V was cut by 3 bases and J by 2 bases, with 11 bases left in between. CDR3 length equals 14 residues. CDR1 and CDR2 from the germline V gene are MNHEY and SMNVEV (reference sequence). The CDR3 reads CASSLTGYPYEQYF. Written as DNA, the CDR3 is TGTGCCAGCAGTTTGACTGGGTACCCCTACGAGCAGTACTTC.

CDR3 nucleotides: TGTGCCAGCAGCTACCCACTAGCGGGGGCCCTAATGCTCTACAATGAGCAGTTCTTC. As protein: CASSYPLAGALMLYNEQFF. The chain joins TRBV5-6 to TRBJ2-1; 11 bases agree with TRBD2. Per germline, CDR1 SGHDT and CDR2 YYEEEE. With V trimmed by 3 bases and J by 3 bases, 14 bases remained unmatched. This CDR3 contains 19 residues.

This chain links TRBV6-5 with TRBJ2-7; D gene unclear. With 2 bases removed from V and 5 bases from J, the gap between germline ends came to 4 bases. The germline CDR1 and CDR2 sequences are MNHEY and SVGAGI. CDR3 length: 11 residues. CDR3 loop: CASSYRNEQYF. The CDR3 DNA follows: TGTGCCAGCAGTTACCGGAACGAGCAGTACTTC.